One sample yielded the 15 T cell receptor beta chains listed below, sequenced in a study of cytomegalovirus exposure and HLA in healthy donors. PCR amplification relied on 60 Vbeta primers (plus 13 Jbeta primers). TCRdb's table, derived via immunoSEQ multiplex PCR, lists solely in-frame clones and lacks some. The repertoire has 140,000 to 150,000 clones, around four fifths of them found once; the top ten carry approximately 3.6%. Sequenced material: PBMCs. All receptors derive from a male donor in good health and CMV-seronegative.

CDR3 in amino acids: CASSQGRRGGHVNYNEQFF. The CDR3 DNA is TGCGCCAGCAGCCAAGGTCGGCGGGGGGGCCACGTAAACTACAATGAGCAGTTCTTC. The rearrangement links TRBV4-1 to TRBJ2-1, with 9 bases matching TRBD2. There are 19 residues in the CDR3. V gave up 1 base and J gave up 3 bases; unmatched junction bases: 13. Germline V gene sequence: CDR1 MGHRA, CDR2 YSYEKL.

The V and J genes are TRBV6-5 and TRBJ1-1; D is unclear. The CDR3 contains 11 residues. V gave up 6 bases and J gave up 5 bases, with 7 bases separating them. The germline V gene encodes CDR1 MNHEY and CDR2 SVGAGI. The CDR3 DNA reads TGTGCCAGCAGACAGTCGACTGAAGCTTTCTTT. This gives the protein CASRQSTEAFF.

The chain combines TRBV29-1 with TRBJ1-2, with 9 bases lining up with TRBD1. J gave up 8 bases and V 3 bases, and 4 bases lay outside the gene matches. Germline V gene sequence: CDR1 SQVTM, CDR2 ANQGSEA. CDR3 length equals 12 residues. The CDR3 coding sequence is TGCAGCGTTGACGAGACAGGGGGAGGCTACACCTTC. This codes for CSVDETGGGYTF.

This clone was counted between two and nine times. The chain recombines TRBV18 with TRBJ2-2; 11 bases are shared with TRBD2. The CDR3 spans 16 residues. Germline loops: CDR1 KGHSH, CDR2 LQKENI. V shed 5 bases, J shed 5 bases, and the junction held 7 bases outside the gene matches. CDR3 region: CASSSASGRFTGELFF. CDR3 coding DNA: TGTGCCAGCTCATCGGCTAGCGGGAGGTTTACCGGGGAGCTGTTTTTT.

By share, this clone counts as medium-sized. CDR3 region: CALKEGAPEQYF. The DNA for the CDR3 is TGTGCCCTCAAAGAGGGGGCGCCCGAGCAGTACTTC. The J gene is TRBJ2-7, the V gene TRBV30, with 7 bases fitting TRBD1. The CDR3 sequence is 12 residues long. Trimming at V came to 8 bases and at J to 6 bases, leaving 10 bases not matched to a gene. Germline CDR1 is GTSNPN and CDR2 is SVGIG (reference sequence).

DNA of the CDR3: TGCGCCAGCAGTCAGGGGGGTTTAGCCAAAAACATTCAGTACTTC. It encodes CASSQGGLAKNIQYF. V and J are TRBV23-1 and TRBJ2-4; tentatively, D is TRBD2 (6 bases). TRBV23-1 is placed among ORFs of uncertain function. The CDR3 has 15 amino acids. Trimming cost V 3 bases and J 0 bases, with 9 bases left between them.

The V call is TRBV5-1, the J call TRBJ1-1; maybe TRBD1 (5 bases). Germline V CDR1 and CDR2: SGHRS, YFSETQ. The CDR3 length is 15 residues. Trimming pared 0 bases from V and 1 base from J, leaving 10 bases between. The chain's CDR3 is CASSLVAGSNTEAFF. Here the CDR3 DNA reads TGCGCCAGCAGCTTGGTTGCAGGGTCGAACACTGAAGCTTTCTTT.

The genes are TRBV14 and TRBJ2-7, with 9 positions matching TRBD1. Germline V gene lookup returns CDR1 SGHDN and CDR2 FVKESK. The CDR3 totals 17 residues. J was trimmed by 5 bases and V by 0 bases; bases with no gene match: 11. The CDR3 nucleotides read TGTGCCAGCAGCCAAGAAACCCGGGACAGGGTGGTCCACGAGCAGTACTTC. This translates into CASSQETRDRVVHEQYF.

The chain employs TRBV4-3 and TRBJ2-5; TRBD1 agrees at 9 bases. Trimming removed 0 bases from V and 2 bases from J; junction bases left unmatched: 7. CDR1 is LGHNA, CDR2 YSLEER, per germline. The CDR3 is made up of 17 amino acids. The DNA for the CDR3 is TGCGCCAGCAGCCAAGATCGGACAGGGGAGATACAAGAGACCCAGTACTTC. Translated: CASSQDRTGEIQETQYF.

The genes are TRBV11-2 and TRBJ2-1; a weak D match, TRBD2 (5 bases). Germline lookup yields CDR1 SGHAT and CDR2 FQNNGV. V was shortened by 1 base and J by 3 bases, with 7 bases between the two germline ends. This CDR3 is built from 14 residues. CDR3 residues: CASSLAGYYNEQFF. The CDR3 nucleotides are TGTGCCAGCAGCTTAGCGGGGTACTACAATGAGCAGTTCTTC. The whole variable domain, remainder taken from reference TRBV11-2 and TRBJ2-1, is EAGVAQSPRYKIIEKRQSVAFWCNPISGHATLYWYQQILGQGPKLLIQFQNNGVVDDSQLPKDRFSAERLKGVDSTLKIQPAKLEDSAVYLCASSLAGYYNEQFFGPGTRLTVL.

V gene TRBV5-1 combines with J gene TRBJ2-5; a weak D match, TRBD1 (6 bases). CDR1 is SGHRS and CDR2 is YFSETQ in the germline V gene. The CDR3 loop spans 14 amino acids. Between the trimmed V and J ends, which lost 4 bases and 4 bases, there was a span of 14 bases. For the CDR3, the DNA is TGCGCCAGCAGCGAAAGGGGGAACCCAGAGACCCAGTACTTC. Its translation is CASSERGNPETQYF.

This chain connects TRBV5-4 to TRBJ2-1, with 8 bases fitting TRBD2. CDR3 size: 17 residues. From germline, CDR1 is SGHNT and CDR2 YYREEE (reference sequence). Unmatched junction bases numbered 11, after V lost 4 bases and J lost 2 bases. The CDR3 region has the DNA TGTGCCAGCAGCAACGGGGGTAGCGGGACCCCCTACAATGAGCAGTTCTTC. This gives the protein CASSNGGSGTPYNEQFF.

This clone has only a few counts. This sequence joins TRBV5-4 and TRBJ2-1, with 9 bases lining up with TRBD2. V lost 3 bases and J lost 6; bases outside the gene matches: 1. Germline V gives CDR1 SGHNT, CDR2 YYREEE (reference sequence). There are 13 residues in the CDR3. The CDR3 spells CASSWREGNEQFF. The CDR3 nucleotides read TGTGCCAGCAGCTGGCGGGAGGGCAATGAGCAGTTCTTC.

The rearrangement joins TRBV28 to TRBJ2-1; TRBD2 is a possible D gene (6 bases). Germline V gives CDR1 MDHEN, CDR2 SYDVKM. This CDR3 has 13 residues. The germline V and J ends were trimmed by 7 bases and 4 bases, with 11 bases remaining between them. The CDR3 nucleotides read TGTGCCAGCACCTTGGAGGGTTACAATGAGCAGTTCTTC. Translation gives CASTLEGYNEQFF.

The rearrangement links TRBV11-2 to TRBJ2-7, with D possibly being TRBD2 (6 bases). The CDR3 totals 18 residues. Germline values: CDR1 SGHAT, CDR2 FQNNGV. With 3 bases removed from V and 4 bases from J, the gap between germline ends came to 25 bases. CDR3 bases: TGTGCCAGCAGCTTTGTGGCCCCCCGGAGGGGATCGAGGTACGAGCAGTACTTC. Its translation is CASSFVAPRRGSRYEQYF.